This TCR beta chain was recorded in a study of cytomegalovirus exposure and HLA in healthy donors. The CDR3 has 17 amino acids. Germline CDR1 LGHNA, CDR2 YNFKEQ. V trimming: 2 bases; J trimming: 0 bases; junction bases outside the gene matches: 5. The PCR ran on 60 Vbeta and 13 Jbeta primers. TCRdb keeps only in-frame clones here, not all; method: immunoSEQ multiplex PCR. The profile shows about 88,000 clones, roughly three quarters of them singletons. This clonotype was sampled from a man aged 25 to 40 in good health and CMV-seronegative. The chain has TRBV4-2 and TRBJ1-3, with 9 bases identical to TRBD1. What was sequenced was PBMCs. The DNA of the CDR3 is TGTGCCAGCAGCCAAAGAGGGACAGGGAGCTCTGGAAACACCATATATTTT. This codes for CASSQRGTGSSGNTIYF.